The 23 T cell receptor beta chains listed next were all sequenced from one sample in a study of technical replicates of blood from a few donors. TCRdb's copy holds only in-frame clones and misses some; the assay was immunoSEQ multiplex PCR. Of 45,000 to 60,000 clones in the sample, 91% were seen once. Specimen: PBMCs. These receptors were taken from a human donor in good health. Some clones in this sample may be carry-over from other donors' samples.

The rearrangement joins TRBV7-2 to TRBJ2-2; D call uncertain. The CDR3 has 12 residues. V was shortened by 5 bases and J by 3 bases, with 4 bases between the two germline ends. Germline CDR1 SGHTA, CDR2 FQGNSA. The CDR3 coding sequence is TGTGCCAGCAGCCTACACACCGGGGAGCTGTTTTTT. The encoded protein is CASSLHTGELFF.

The V call is TRBV29-1, the J call TRBJ2-1; 8 nucleotides line up with TRBD2. The germline V gene encodes CDR1 SQVTM and CDR2 ANQGSEA. CDR3 length equals 15 residues. Losses at the gene ends were 0 bases for V and 5 bases for J; bases not matched to a gene: 6. The CDR3 loop is CSVEEPGGAHNEQFF. CDR3 bases: TGCAGCGTTGAAGAACCGGGGGGGGCTCACAATGAGCAGTTCTTC.

The chain recombines TRBV7-6 with TRBJ2-6, with 7 bases that match TRBD1. Germline V CDR1 and CDR2: SGHVS, FNYEAQ. The CDR3 is made up of 15 amino acids. The V and J ends lost 5 bases and 2 bases, in that order; junction bases with no gene match: 3. The CDR3 DNA follows: TGTGCCAGCAGCGAGACAGGGACTGGGGCCAACGTCCTGACTTTC. Translation: CASSETGTGANVLTF.

The CDR3 protein is CASSLRSGEQFF. As DNA, the CDR3 is TGTGCCAGCAGCTTAAGGTCGGGGGAGCAGTTCTTC. The rearrangement uses TRBV11-3 and TRBJ2-1; D is perhaps TRBD2 (5 bases). CDR3 length equals 12 residues. Looked up from germline, CDR1 is SGHNT and CDR2 is YENEEA. V lost 2 bases to trimming and J lost 10 bases, with 9 bases between them.

The CDR3 is CASSLWRTNLYGYTF. As DNA, the CDR3 is TGTGCCAGCAGCTTATGGCGGACTAATCTTTATGGCTACACCTTC. The V gene is TRBV5-6, the J gene TRBJ1-2, with D unresolved. Trimming removed 2 bases at V and 5 bases at J, with 16 bases between. The CDR3 is 15 residues long. CDR1 is SGHDT, CDR2 YYEEEE, per germline.

This clone was seen a single time. The rearrangement links TRBV7-2 to TRBJ2-7; the D gene is possibly TRBD2 (5 bases). The CDR3 is 15 residues long. Trimming left V 5 bases short and J 3 bases short, with 17 bases between. Looked up from germline, CDR1 is SGHTA and CDR2 is FQGNSA. CDR3 DNA: TGTGCCAGCAGCGGGCCCTTTGCGGGCCTCTACGAGCAGTACTTC. Translated, it gives CASSGPFAGLYEQYF.

In this sample, this clone turned up a few times. The V gene is TRBV6-1, the J gene TRBJ2-3; 7 nucleotides line up with TRBD2. CDR1 and CDR2 (germline): MNHNS, SASEGT. This CDR3 contains 17 residues. The trim removed 2 bases at V and 4 bases at J, leaving 12 bases unmatched. The CDR3 reads CASSEPLALSGADTQYF. The CDR3 DNA follows: TGTGCCAGCAGTGAACCTCTAGCCCTAAGCGGGGCAGATACGCAGTATTTT.

The chain has TRBV10-3 and TRBJ1-1, with a tentative D call TRBD1 (6 bases). V gave up 3 bases and J gave up 1 base, with 12 bases separating them. The CDR3 consists of 15 residues. Germline CDR1 is ENHRY and CDR2 is SYGVKD. The CDR3 here is CAISEGNRANTEAFF. The CDR3 DNA reads TGTGCCATCAGTGAAGGGAACAGGGCGAACACTGAAGCTTTCTTT.

The rearrangement links TRBV5-1 to TRBJ2-2, with a possible D match to TRBD1 (7 bases). The CDR3 is made up of 15 amino acids. Trimming left V 4 bases short and J 0 bases short, with 10 bases between. CDR1 and CDR2 (germline): SGHRS, YFSETQ. The CDR3 loop reads CASSRGTANTGELFF. CDR3 coding DNA: TGCGCCAGCAGCCGGGGGACAGCGAACACCGGGGAGCTGTTTTTT.

The chain employs TRBV27 and TRBJ1-1; D perhaps matches TRBD1 (5 bases). CDR1 is MNHEY and CDR2 is SMNVEV in the germline V gene (reference sequence). The CDR3 has 15 residues. Trimming removed 5 bases from V and 4 bases from J, with 17 bases in between. The CDR3 coding sequence is TGTGCCAGCAGTCTTTGGGGGGGGGAGGGCACTGAAGCTTTCTTT. Translation: CASSLWGGEGTEAFF.

V gene TRBV5-6 combines with J gene TRBJ1-6, with TRBD1 matching over 9 bases. This CDR3 has 15 amino acids. CDR1 and CDR2 from the germline V gene are SGHDT and YYEEEE. V lost 4 bases to trimming and J lost 9 bases; unmatched junction nucleotides: 8. In DNA form, the CDR3 reads TGTGCCAGCAGCCACGGACAGGGGCGGAGTTCACCCCTCCACTTT. It codes for CASSHGQGRSSPLHF.

This clone was counted once. The chain couples TRBV7-9 to TRBJ2-7; 15 bases are a match to TRBD2. Germline V gene sequence: CDR1 SEHNR, CDR2 FQNEAQ (reference sequence). V lost 5 bases and J lost 1; bases outside the gene matches: 9. CDR3 length: 18 residues. The CDR3, as DNA: TGTGCCAGCAGCCCGAAAGGACTAGCGGGGGGGCCGTCCTACGAGCAGTACTTC. Translation gives CASSPKGLAGGPSYEQYF.

The V call is TRBV6-1, the J call TRBJ1-5; 9 nucleotides match TRBD1. Per the germline V gene, CDR1 is MNHNS and CDR2 is SASEGT. V shed 5 bases and J 7 bases; nucleotides not matched to a gene: 9. This CDR3 is 15 amino acids long. The CDR3 DNA reads as TGTGCCAGCAGTCAAATGGGACAGGGAGGGCAGCCCCAGCATTTT. Its translation: CASSQMGQGGQPQHF.

The V gene is TRBV7-2, the J gene TRBJ2-6; maybe TRBD2 (5 bases). With 3 bases removed from V and 2 bases from J, the gap between germline ends came to 8 bases. Per germline, CDR1 SGHTA and CDR2 FQGNSA. CDR3 length equals 15 residues. CDR3 loop: CASSFGGTGANVLTF. CDR3 coding DNA: TGTGCCAGCAGCTTCGGAGGAACTGGGGCCAACGTCCTGACTTTC. The whole variable domain, filled in from reference TRBV7-2 and TRBJ2-6, reads GAGVSQSPSNKVTEKGKDVELRCDPISGHTALYWYRQSLGQGLEFLIYFQGNSAPDKSGLPSDRFSAERTGGSVSTLTIQRTQQEDSAVYLCASSFGGTGANVLTFGAGSRLTVL.

The chain has TRBV4-1 and TRBJ2-2; D ambiguous. The CDR3 is 14 amino acids. CDR1 is MGHRA, CDR2 YSYEKL, per germline. V shed 2 bases and J shed 7 bases, with 11 bases lying between them. The CDR3 coding sequence is TGCGCCAGCAGCCAACTTGCGGCCAGCGGGGAGCTGTTTTTT. Protein product: CASSQLAASGELFF.

V and J are TRBV6-4 and TRBJ1-1, with D unresolved. The germline V gene encodes CDR1 MRHNA and CDR2 SNTAGT. Trimming cost V 3 bases and J 10 bases, with 15 bases left between them. This CDR3 spans 13 amino acids. CDR3 DNA sequence: TGTGCCAGCAGTGAAAAAGAGGGCAGTGCAGCTTTCTTT. Its translation is CASSEKEGSAAFF.

This rearrangement joins TRBV5-8 to TRBJ1-1, with TRBD1 as a possible D gene (5 bases). The V end lost 2 bases, the J end lost 1 base, and 9 bases lay between the germline ends. CDR3 length: 14 amino acids. Germline lookup yields CDR1 SGHTS and CDR2 YDEGEE. The CDR3 coding sequence is TGTGCCAGCAGCTTAGGACAATGGAACACTGAAGCTTTCTTT. It translates to CASSLGQWNTEAFF.

The chain employs TRBV6-1 and TRBJ2-3; D perhaps matches TRBD2 (7 bases). Trimming left V 8 bases short and J 5 bases short, with 20 bases between. There are 15 residues in the CDR3. CDR1 MNHNS and CDR2 SASEGT come from the germline V gene. The CDR3 DNA is TGTGCCAGCTTGAAGTACGGGGGGCAGGAAGATACGCAGTATTTT. This encodes CASLKYGGQEDTQYF.

The rearrangement uses TRBV7-6 and TRBJ2-5, with D hard to call. CDR3 length: 15 amino acids. Per germline, CDR1 SGHVS and CDR2 FNYEAQ. Trimming cost V 1 base and J 5 bases, with 14 bases left between them. The CDR3 reads CASSLGAVAWETQYF. CDR3 nucleotide sequence: TGTGCCAGCAGCTTAGGGGCCGTTGCATGGGAGACCCAGTACTTC.

The chain is built from TRBV7-2 and TRBJ1-2; 9 nucleotides match TRBD1. Trimming removed 3 bases from V and 4 bases from J; junction bases left unmatched: 9. Germline V CDR1 and CDR2: SGHTA, FQGNSA. The CDR3 contains 16 residues. Here the CDR3 DNA reads TGTGCCAGCAGCTTTTTGACACAGGGGGCCGGCTATGGCTACACCTTC. It translates to CASSFLTQGAGYGYTF.

V and J are TRBV5-6 and TRBJ2-3; D possibly corresponds to TRBD1 (6 bases). The V end lost 2 bases, the J end lost 4 bases, and 11 bases lay between the germline ends. CDR3 length: 14 residues. CDR1 is SGHDT and CDR2 is YYEEEE in the germline V gene. The chain's CDR3 is CASSFLGGSDTQYF. The CDR3 DNA follows: TGTGCCAGCAGCTTTTTAGGGGGTTCAGATACGCAGTATTTT.

This chain links TRBV9 with TRBJ1-2, with D unresolved. CDR3 size: 14 residues. Germline V CDR1 and CDR2: SGDLS, YYNGEE. V was clipped by 3 bases and J by 4 bases, with 13 bases between them. This CDR3 reads CASSASGPGYGYTF. CDR3 nucleotide sequence: TGTGCCAGCAGCGCCTCGGGTCCGGGCTATGGCTACACCTTC.

The chain uses TRBV7-6 and TRBJ2-3; TRBD2 is a possible D gene (6 bases). CDR3 length: 14 amino acids. Trimming cost V 7 bases and J 2 bases, with 13 bases left between them. Looked up from germline, CDR1 is SGHVS and CDR2 is FNYEAQ. CDR3 region: CASIPGLITDTQYF. The CDR3 region has the DNA TGTGCCAGCATCCCAGGACTAATCACAGATACGCAGTATTTT.